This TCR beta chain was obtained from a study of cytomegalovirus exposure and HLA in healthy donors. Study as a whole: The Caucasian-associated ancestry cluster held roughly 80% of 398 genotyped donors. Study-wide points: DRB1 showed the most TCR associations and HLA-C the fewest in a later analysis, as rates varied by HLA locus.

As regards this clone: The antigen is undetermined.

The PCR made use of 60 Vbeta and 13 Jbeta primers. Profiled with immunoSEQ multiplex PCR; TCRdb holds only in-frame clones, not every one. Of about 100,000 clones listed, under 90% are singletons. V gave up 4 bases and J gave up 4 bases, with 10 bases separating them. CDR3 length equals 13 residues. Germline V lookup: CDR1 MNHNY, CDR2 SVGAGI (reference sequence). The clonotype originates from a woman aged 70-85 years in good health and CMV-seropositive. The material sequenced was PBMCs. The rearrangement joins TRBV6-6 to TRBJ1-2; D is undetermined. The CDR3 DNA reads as TGTGCCAGCAGTTTAGGGAGCCGCTATGGCTACACCTTC. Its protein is CASSLGSRYGYTF.